This T cell receptor (beta chain) was profiled in a study of CD8+ T cells in alopecia areata. Study-wide background: Treated patients were dosed with oral tofacitinib, taking 5 to 10 mg twice daily. People stayed on tofacitinib for 6 to 18 months, then stopped the drug for 6 months. Study-level results: Greater clonality was observed in lesional scalp samples, especially alopecia totalis/universalis, versus normal scalp.

By frequency in the sample, this clone is medium-sized (0.01 to 0.1%). What it binds is unknown. Reverse transcribed after extraction, RNA yielded cDNA as the sequencing template. Produced via immunoSEQ multiplex PCR; TCRdb's table is partial and in-frame only. Of 12,000 or so clones listed, roughly 56% are singletons. This CDR3 is built from 14 residues. Trimming took 5 bases from V and 5 from J, leaving 15 bases between them. Germline values: CDR1 SEHNR, CDR2 FQNEAQ (reference sequence). In alopecia areata patients, both lesional scalp punch biopsies and peripheral blood were collected. The J gene is TRBJ1-2, the V gene TRBV7-9; tentative D call: TRBD1 (5 bases). This clonotype was sampled from a human donor with alopecia areata. Material: skin. CDR3 loop: CASSPETESYGYTF. CDR3 bases: TGTGCCAGCAGCCCCGAGACAGAGTCATATGGCTACACCTTC.